The 2 T cell receptor beta chains in this list originate from one sample, sequenced in a study of cytomegalovirus exposure and HLA in healthy donors. The PCR had 60 Vbeta and 13 Jbeta primers. The data were produced by immunoSEQ multiplex PCR, yet TCRdb's version contains in-frame clones alone and is incomplete. The sample holds 200,000 or so clones; 65% to 90% are singletons and the top ten take 1.2% to 1.5%. The specimen sequenced was PBMCs. These receptors originate from a girl under 18 in good health and CMV-seronegative.

Remarks on this clone: Since no conserved phenylalanine or tryptophan closes the CDR3, a read error is the likely cause. The chain carries TRBV7-9 and TRBJ2-2; D is ambiguous. CDR1 and CDR2 from the germline V gene are SEHNR and FQNEAQ (reference sequence). Trimming cost V 1 base and J 1 base, with 4 bases left between them. CDR3 size: 14 residues. CDR3 in amino acids: CASSLEGNTGELFL. DNA for the CDR3: TGTGCCAGCAGCTTAGAAGGGAACACCGGGGAGCTGTTTCTT.

The genes are TRBV5-1 and TRBJ2-1; 12 bases are shared with TRBD2. Germline trimming cut 0 bases from V and 10 bases from J; bases unmatched to any gene: 8. In germline, CDR1 is SGHRS, CDR2 YFSETQ. This CDR3 has 16 residues. The CDR3 DNA reads as TGCGCCAGCAGCTTGGCCCCTAGCGGGGGGGCTCGGGAGCAGTTCTTC. Its protein product is CASSLAPSGGAREQFF.